This T cell receptor beta chain derives from a study of neoadjuvant anti-PD-1 for oral cavity cancer. Study findings and constraints: Post-nivolumab, blood T cell clonality was significantly elevated in non-responders.

Most PBMC samples had around 0.5 ug input DNA in six replicates. The protocol was immunoSEQ multiplex PCR, while the TCRdb copy is restricted to in-frame clones and leaves out a portion. The sample contains roughly 68,000 clones, around 85% of which appear only once. Germline loops: CDR1 SGHRS, CDR2 YFSETQ. The CDR3 loop spans 14 amino acids. The V end lost 0 bases, the J end lost 6 bases, and 10 bases lay between the germline ends. Time point in this sample: after neoadjuvant nivolumab, at surgical resection. No culture or expansion preceded analysis of these blood cells. This clone was picked up a small number of times. Its antigen remains unidentified.

The chain carries TRBV5-1 and TRBJ2-1; D may be TRBD2 (5 bases). This material consisted of PBMCs, taken after nivolumab (anti-PD-1) treatment. The clonotype comes from a person aged 35-79 years with oral cavity squamous cell carcinoma. Here the CDR3 reads CASSLEASSNEQFF. CDR3 DNA sequence: TGCGCCAGCAGCTTGGAAGCTAGCTCCAATGAGCAGTTCTTC. Using reference TRBV5-1 and TRBJ2-1 for the parts outside the CDR3, the full variable domain is KAGVTQTPRYLIKTRGQQVTLSCSPISGHRSVSWYQQTPGQGLQFLFEYFSETQRNKGNFPGRFSGRQFSNSRSEMNVSTLELGDSALYLCASSLEASSNEQFFGPGTRLTVL.